Following are 6 T cell receptor beta chains from one sample sequenced in a study of T cells after posttransplantation cyclophosphamide. A marrow graft followed busulfan-fludarabine conditioning, with cyclophosphamide on days +3 and +4. Generated by immunoSEQ multiplex PCR, the TCRdb table keeps only in-frame clones and is missing some. The top ten hold roughly a third of the sample, which has more than 1,500 clones, over 60% seen once. The starting material was CD8+ T cells sorted from PBMCs, obtained after allogeneic stem cell transplant with posttransplant cyclophosphamide. The receptors shown here come from a male patient between 25 and 39 years old who received an allogeneic stem cell transplant from a related donor, was CMV-positive, and had acute GVHD only. Some T cells may have originated in the graft donor.

This clone was recorded a few times. This chain links TRBV6-5 with TRBJ2-7; maybe TRBD1 (6 bases). Trimming stripped 2 bases from V and 1 base from J, with 6 bases between. The CDR3 is 13 residues long. The germline V gene has CDR1 MNHEY and CDR2 SVGAGI. The DNA of the CDR3 is TGTGCCAGCAGTTACAGGGGGTCCTACGAGCAGTACTTC. Encoded protein: CASSYRGSYEQYF.

The rearrangement links TRBV6-1 to TRBJ2-5, with TRBD1 matching 7 bases. Germline trimming cut 1 base from V and 4 bases from J; bases unmatched to any gene: 3. The CDR3 contains 14 residues. Germline V lookup: CDR1 MNHNS, CDR2 SASEGT. Here the CDR3 reads CASSEVGGVETQYF. Written as DNA, the CDR3 is TGTGCCAGCAGTGAAGTAGGGGGCGTAGAGACCCAGTACTTC.

The rearrangement links TRBV7-9 to TRBJ2-3, with 11 bases fitting TRBD2. Germline V gene lookup returns CDR1 SEHNR and CDR2 FQNEAQ (reference sequence). The V gene end was trimmed by 3 bases and the J gene end by 5 bases; junction bases not matched to a gene: 7. CDR3 length equals 16 residues. CDR3 in amino acids: CASSFPSGGRGDTQYF. The CDR3 DNA reads TGTGCCAGCAGCTTTCCTAGCGGGGGGCGGGGAGATACGCAGTATTTT.

V usage is TRBV11-2 and J usage is TRBJ1-1, with unresolved D. CDR3 length: 15 residues. V shed 5 bases and J shed 0 bases, with 13 bases lying between them. The germline V gene encodes CDR1 SGHAT and CDR2 FQNNGV. The CDR3 nucleotides read TGTGCCAGCAGCCCACCCGGAGGTATGAACACTGAAGCTTTCTTT. Its translation is CASSPPGGMNTEAFF.

The chain has TRBV7-7 and TRBJ2-5; 9 positions match TRBD2. The CDR3 is made up of 16 amino acids. V trimming: 2 bases; J trimming: 0 bases; junction bases outside the gene matches: 4. Germline CDR1 SSHAT, CDR2 FNYEAQ (reference sequence). The CDR3 loop is CASSLLVAGDQETQYF. CDR3 in DNA: TGTGCCAGCAGCTTATTGGTAGCGGGGGACCAAGAGACCCAGTACTTC.

With regard to this clone: With a far larger clone one base away, a read error is the likely cause. Other DNA sequences within the sample encode an identical CDR3. This rearrangement joins TRBV7-9 to TRBJ2-3, with D possibly being TRBD2 (6 bases). The CDR3 covers 15 residues. Germline CDR1 and CDR2: SEHNR and FQNEAQ (reference sequence). This CDR3 reads CASSPPTGERDTQYF. As DNA, the CDR3 is TGTGCCAGCAGCCCACCGACGGGGGAGAGGGATACTCAGTATTTT.